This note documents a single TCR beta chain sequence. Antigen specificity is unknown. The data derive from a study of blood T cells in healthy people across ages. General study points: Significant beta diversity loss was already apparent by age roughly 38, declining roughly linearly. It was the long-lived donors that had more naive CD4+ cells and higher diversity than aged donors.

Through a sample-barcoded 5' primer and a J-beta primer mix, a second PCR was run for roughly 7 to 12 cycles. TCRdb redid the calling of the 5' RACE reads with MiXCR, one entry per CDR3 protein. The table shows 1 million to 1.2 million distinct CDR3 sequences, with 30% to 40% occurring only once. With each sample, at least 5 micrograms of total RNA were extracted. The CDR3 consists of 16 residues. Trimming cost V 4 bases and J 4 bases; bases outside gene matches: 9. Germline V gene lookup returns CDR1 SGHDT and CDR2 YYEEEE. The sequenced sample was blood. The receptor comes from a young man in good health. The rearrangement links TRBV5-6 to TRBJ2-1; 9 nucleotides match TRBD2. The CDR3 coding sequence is TGTGCCAGCAGCCTAAGGTCTAGCGGGGAATACAATGAGCAGTTCTTC. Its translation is CASSLRSSGEYNEQFF.